The 14 T cell receptor beta chains listed next were all sequenced from one sample in a study of molecular identifiers for immune sequencing clone quantification. TCRdb recomputed calls from the PCR reads with MiXCR, one row per CDR3 protein. The sample shows about 500,000 distinct CDR3 sequences, about a fifth of them seen only once. What was sequenced was naive CD8+ T cells from blood, with Jurkat cell RNA spiked in. As for subset: FACS-sorted CD8+CD4-CCR7+CD45RA+ naive T cells. These receptors originate from a human donor in good health. Some libraries in this study had Jurkat cell RNA spiked in.

This clonotype was counted ten times or more. The V gene is TRBV28, the J gene TRBJ1-1, with a possible D match to TRBD1 (5 bases). Germline V lookup: CDR1 MDHEN, CDR2 SYDVKM. The CDR3 has 15 amino acids. Trimming stripped 6 bases from V and 6 bases from J, with 20 bases between. The CDR3 DNA follows: TGTGCCAGCAGCCGGGGGGGGGAGCCAATCCCTGAAGCTTTCTTT. Protein: CASSRGGEPIPEAFF.

This clonotype was counted many times. This chain uses TRBV10-3 with TRBJ1-5, with a tentative D call TRBD1 (5 bases). Trimming left V 2 bases short and J 6 bases short, with 17 bases between. This CDR3 has 16 amino acids. The germline V gene has CDR1 ENHRY and CDR2 SYGVKD. The CDR3 DNA sequence: TGTGCCATCAGTGAGGCGGGGTTTAGTGGGGGTCAGCCCCAGCATTTT. Translated: CAISEAGFSGGQPQHF.

DNA of the CDR3: TGTGCCAGCAGTTACAAACAGGGCTCTGGAAACACCATATATTTT. Encoded protein: CASSYKQGSGNTIYF. The rearrangement uses TRBV6-5 and TRBJ1-3; D is possibly TRBD1 (6 bases). Trimming pared 2 bases from V and 0 bases from J, leaving 8 bases between. Per germline, CDR1 MNHEY and CDR2 SVGAGI. The CDR3 totals 15 residues.

This clonotype was seen a handful of times. This chain links TRBV7-9 with TRBJ2-7, with 10 positions matching TRBD1. The CDR3 consists of 17 residues. The ends lost 1 base at V and 0 bases at J; junction bases unmatched: 6. Germline CDR1 and CDR2: SEHNR and FQNEAQ (reference sequence). The CDR3 loop reads CASSLVGGQGVSYEQYF. The CDR3 bases are TGTGCCAGCAGCTTAGTAGGAGGACAGGGGGTCTCCTACGAGCAGTACTTC.

The table lists this clonotype with a few counts. The chain carries TRBV7-6 and TRBJ2-7; D gene ambiguous. Germline CDR1 is SGHVS and CDR2 is FNYEAQ. V lost 5 bases and J lost 1, with 21 bases in between. The CDR3 covers 17 residues. The CDR3 reads CASSPTLTTPLSYEQYF. The DNA of the CDR3 is TGTGCCAGCAGCCCAACCCTGACAACCCCCCTTTCCTACGAGCAGTACTTC.

This clonotype was seen many times. V usage is TRBV7-6 and J usage is TRBJ2-7; 7 bases match TRBD1. CDR1 is SGHVS and CDR2 is FNYEAQ in the germline V gene. Trimming cost V 4 bases and J 5 bases; bases outside gene matches: 2. The CDR3 totals 12 residues. The CDR3 DNA is TGTGCCAGCAGCTCGACAGGGAACGAGCAGTACTTC. As protein: CASSSTGNEQYF.

This clonotype was counted between two and nine times. The J gene is TRBJ2-7, the V gene TRBV7-9; D is uncertain. With 3 bases removed from V and 4 bases from J, the gap between germline ends came to 10 bases. CDR1 is SEHNR, CDR2 FQNEAQ, per germline (reference sequence). There are 13 residues in the CDR3. The CDR3 is CASSFRPEYEQYF. The CDR3 nucleotides are TGTGCCAGCAGCTTTAGGCCAGAATACGAGCAGTACTTC.

For this clonotype: This sequence may be a read error, since a much larger clone differs from it by one base. This chain uses TRBV7-9 with TRBJ2-7; 8 bases agree with TRBD2. From germline, CDR1 is SEHNR and CDR2 FQNEAQ (reference sequence). With 1 base clipped from V and 3 bases from J, the junction kept 11 bases outside the gene matches. The CDR3 is 17 residues long. The CDR3 spells CASSLVVGPAGDYEQYF. In DNA form, the CDR3 reads TGTGCCAGCAGCTTAGTGGTGGGGCCAGCGGGGGACTACGAGCAGTACTTC.

This clonotype appeared a few times. The chain joins TRBV6-5 to TRBJ1-2, with 7 bases matching TRBD1. This CDR3 is 17 amino acids long. In germline, CDR1 is MNHEY, CDR2 SVGAGI. The J segment lost 3 bases and the V segment lost 4 bases, leaving 14 bases of the junction unmatched. The DNA of the CDR3 is TGTGCCAGCAGTTTCGGAAACAGGGGACCGGCCCACTATGGCTACACCTTC. Encoded protein: CASSFGNRGPAHYGYTF.

This clonotype was detected only once. Being one base from a much bigger clone, this may be a read error. The V call is TRBV7-2, the J call TRBJ2-3, with D perhaps assigned TRBD1 or TRBD2 (5 bases each). CDR1 and CDR2 (germline): SGHTA, FQGNSA. This CDR3 has 17 amino acids. The CDR3 sequence: CASSTPLDGGSTDTRYF. The CDR3 DNA sequence: TGTGCCAGCAGCACCCCTCTGGACGGAGGATCGACAGATACGCGGTATTTT.

The DNA for the CDR3 is TGCGCCAGCAGCCAAGATCACAGTCTAGCGGGGGGGCCAGCAGATACGCAGTATTTT. Amino acid sequence: CASSQDHSLAGGPADTQYF. The chain couples TRBV4-3 to TRBJ2-3; the match to TRBD2 covers 12 bases. J lost 4 bases, V lost 0 bases, and 11 bases had no gene match. Germline CDR1 LGHNA, CDR2 YSLEER. The CDR3 covers 19 residues.

This clonotype was observed at least ten times. The V call is TRBV27, the J call TRBJ2-5; 11 bases fit TRBD2. The CDR3 is 17 residues long. CDR1 and CDR2 from the germline V gene are MNHEY and SMNVEV (reference sequence). The junction had 10 bases not matched to a gene; V was cut back by 5 bases and J by 2 bases. The CDR3 DNA follows: TGTGCCAGCAGTCCTCTCAAACCTAGCGGGGGGCAAGAGACCCAGTACTTC. This translates into CASSPLKPSGGQETQYF.

This clonotype was seen a handful of times. V usage is TRBV9 and J usage is TRBJ2-1; TRBD2 matches at 10 bases. CDR1 is SGDLS and CDR2 is YYNGEE in the germline V gene. V dropped 4 bases and J dropped 7; count of bases not matched to a gene: 17. This CDR3 contains 18 residues. The DNA for the CDR3 is TGTGCCAGCAGCAGATATATCATAGCGGGGGGCGCAGGGAATGAGCAGTTCTTC. Its translation is CASSRYIIAGGAGNEQFF.

Details on this clonotype: A much larger clone differs by one base, so this may be a read error. This chain uses TRBV4-1 with TRBJ1-4, with 7 bases aligning to TRBD1. CDR3 length equals 14 residues. Looked up from germline, CDR1 is MGHRA and CDR2 is YSYEKL. The CDR3 loop reads CTSSQTQGDEKLFF. The CDR3 nucleotides are TGCACCAGCAGCCAAACTCAGGGGGATGAAAAACTGTTTTTT.